One and the same sample provided the 25 T cell receptor beta chains below, sequenced in a study of blood T cell repertoires in COVID-19. The protocol was immunoSEQ multiplex PCR, while the TCRdb copy is restricted to in-frame clones and leaves out a portion. The repertoire holds 340,000 or so clones, with around nine tenths as singletons. The sample was peripheral blood. These receptors came from a man aged 50 to 59 with active or convalescent COVID-19.

The V call is TRBV6-5, the J call TRBJ2-2; unclear D gene. Germline CDR1 and CDR2: MNHEY and SVGAGI. Trimming shortened V by 7 bases and J by 6 bases, and 15 bases separated the two germline ends. The CDR3 is 14 amino acids. The CDR3 here is CASKRPNYAGELFF. DNA of the CDR3: TGTGCCAGCAAGCGCCCAAACTACGCCGGGGAGCTGTTTTTT.

V and J are TRBV18 and TRBJ2-2, with D possibly TRBD2 on 6 matching bases. V was pared by 1 base and J by 4 bases, with 7 bases between. This CDR3 has 14 amino acids. The germline CDR1 and CDR2 sequences are KGHSH and LQKENI. In nucleotides, the CDR3 is TGTGCCAGCTCACCACGCGGGGCCACCGGGGAGCTGTTTTTT. Its translation is CASSPRGATGELFF.

V and J are TRBV5-4 and TRBJ1-1; D gene unclear. The CDR3 is 11 amino acids. Trimming took 3 bases from V and 5 from J, leaving 5 bases between them. CDR1 is SGHNT, CDR2 YYREEE, per germline (reference sequence). The CDR3 sequence: CASSYRTEAFF. CDR3 DNA sequence: TGTGCCAGCAGCTACCGGACTGAAGCTTTCTTT.

This clone was found a few times. The V call is TRBV28, the J call TRBJ2-5; no definite D call. The CDR3 totals 12 residues. Per the germline V gene, CDR1 is MDHEN and CDR2 is SYDVKM. V lost 5 bases to trimming and J lost 9 bases, with 13 bases between them. CDR3 sequence: CASSRPRVAQYF. In DNA form, the CDR3 reads TGTGCCAGCAGTCGACCTCGGGTGGCCCAGTACTTC.

The chain employs TRBV6-1 and TRBJ2-2, with TRBD2 matching 12 bases. CDR1 and CDR2 (germline): MNHNS, SASEGT. With 4 bases clipped from V and 5 bases from J, the junction kept 14 bases outside the gene matches. The CDR3 has 19 amino acids. This chain's CDR3 is CASSAQSKSLAGGTGELFF. The CDR3 DNA reads TGTGCCAGCAGTGCCCAAAGTAAATCACTAGCGGGAGGAACCGGGGAGCTGTTTTTT.

V and J are TRBV15 and TRBJ1-2, with unresolved D. The CDR3 sequence is 12 residues long. Trimming stripped 5 bases from V and 4 bases from J, with 8 bases between. Germline V gene data show CDR1 as LNHNV and CDR2 as YYDKDF (reference sequence). The CDR3 DNA sequence: TGTGCCACCAGCGGCGCTAGCTATGGCTACACCTTC. As protein: CATSGASYGYTF.

The J gene is TRBJ1-1, the V gene TRBV7-2, with 7 bases lining up with TRBD1. The V and J ends lost 5 bases and 2 bases, in that order; junction bases with no gene match: 5. The CDR3 runs to 14 residues. Germline V gene data show CDR1 as SGHTA and CDR2 as FQGNSA. The CDR3 coding sequence is TGTGCCAGCAGCGCCGGACAGGTTAACACTGAAGCTTTCTTT. Its protein is CASSAGQVNTEAFF.

This rearrangement joins TRBV28 to TRBJ2-7; D uncertain. V lost 3 bases, J lost 0 bases, and 9 bases lay in between. This CDR3 contains 14 residues. Germline lookup yields CDR1 MDHEN and CDR2 SYDVKM. CDR3 loop: CASSFTHDSYEQYF. DNA of the CDR3: TGTGCCAGCAGTTTCACACACGACTCCTACGAGCAGTACTTC.

V usage is TRBV7-2 and J usage is TRBJ1-3, with D uncertain. Trimming stripped 7 bases from V and 0 bases from J, with 7 bases between. This CDR3 comprises 13 residues. The germline V gene has CDR1 SGHTA and CDR2 FQGNSA. CDR3 sequence (DNA): TGTGCCAGCACCCTAGGCTCTGGAAACACCATATATTTT. This encodes CASTLGSGNTIYF.

The V call is TRBV10-3, the J call TRBJ2-1; 8 bases agree with TRBD1. The CDR3 runs to 14 residues. The ends lost 6 bases at V and 8 bases at J; junction bases unmatched: 9. Germline V gene lookup returns CDR1 ENHRY and CDR2 SYGVKD. As DNA, the CDR3 is TGTGCCATCAGCGACGGACAGGGCCCCGATGAGCAGTTCTTC. Protein product: CAISDGQGPDEQFF.

This chain links TRBV19 with TRBJ1-5; tentative D call: TRBD1 (6 bases). The CDR3 length is 11 residues. Germline V gene data show CDR1 as LNHDA and CDR2 as SQIVND (reference sequence). Trimming took off 7 bases at V and 13 bases at J, with 14 bases between the two ends. The CDR3 DNA reads as TGTGCCAGTATGAGGGGGACCGATCAGCATTTT. Translation gives CASMRGTDQHF. The full variable domain, with the rest looked up from reference TRBV19 and TRBJ1-5, is DGGITQSPKYLFRKEGQNVTLSCEQNLNHDAMYWYRQDPGQGLRLIYYSQIVNDFQKGDIAEGYSVSREKKESFPLTVTSAQKNPTAFYLCASMRGTDQHFGDGTRLSIL.

The CDR3: CASSEAAGDSGSPLHF. The CDR3 bases are TGTGCCAGCAGTGAAGCGGCTGGGGACTCGGGGTCACCCCTCCACTTT. The chain uses TRBV2 and TRBJ1-6, with TRBD1 as a possible D gene (5 bases). Germline CDR1 reads SNHLY; CDR2 reads FYNNEI. V was shortened by 0 bases and J by 10 bases, with 16 bases between the two germline ends. The CDR3 totals 16 residues.

The chain is built from TRBV6-5 and TRBJ2-7, with TRBD1 identical over 7 bases. Trimming cost V 6 bases and J 1 base; bases outside gene matches: 3. The V gene's germline CDR1 is MNHEY and CDR2 SVGAGI. There are 13 residues in the CDR3. The CDR3 region has the DNA TGTGCCAGCAGACGGGGACAGTCCTACGAGCAGTACTTC. Protein: CASRRGQSYEQYF.

Turning to this clone: This sample includes further DNA sequences coding for the same CDR3. The chain is built from TRBV29-1 and TRBJ1-2; D is uncertain. The V and J ends lost 4 bases and 3 bases respectively, with 3 bases between them. The CDR3 extends over 10 amino acids. Germline CDR1 and CDR2: SQVTM and ANQGSEA. Here the CDR3 reads CSVADYGYTF. CDR3 sequence (DNA): TGCAGCGTTGCGGACTATGGCTACACCTTC.

The sample holds one count of this clone. The chain is built from TRBV5-1 and TRBJ2-1; the D is unclear. In germline, CDR1 is SGHRS, CDR2 YFSETQ. CDR3 length: 13 residues. Trimming shortened V by 1 base and J by 8 bases, and 10 bases separated the two germline ends. The CDR3 spells CASSLSTVDEQFF. CDR3 in DNA: TGCGCCAGCAGCTTGTCCACAGTCGATGAGCAGTTCTTC.

The J gene is TRBJ2-3, the V gene TRBV5-1; D unresolved. Germline values: CDR1 SGHRS, CDR2 YFSETQ. This CDR3 is built from 11 residues. The ends were cut back, 4 bases at V and 14 bases at J, with 14 bases in the middle. The CDR3 here is CASSLSAVRYF. CDR3 nucleotides: TGCGCCAGCAGCCTTTCCGCCGTTAGGTATTTT.

The chain uses TRBV28 and TRBJ2-1; 7 bases are a match to TRBD1. The CDR3 covers 17 residues. Unmatched junction bases numbered 8, after V lost 3 bases and J lost 0 bases. Looked up from germline, CDR1 is MDHEN and CDR2 is SYDVKM. The CDR3 DNA reads as TGTGCCAGCAGTTTTTCCCTACAGGGGAGCTCCTACAATGAGCAGTTCTTC. Amino acids: CASSFSLQGSSYNEQFF. Drawing the rest from reference TRBV28 and TRBJ2-1, the complete variable domain is DVKVTQSSRYLVKRTGEKVFLECVQDMDHENMFWYRQDPGLGLRLIYFSYDVKMKEKGDIPEGYSVSREKKERFSLILESASTNQTSMYLCASSFSLQGSSYNEQFFGPGTRLTVL.

The chain's CDR3 is CATSDYGGETQYF. In DNA form, the CDR3 reads TGTGCCACCAGTGATTACGGGGGAGAGACCCAGTACTTC. V is TRBV24-1 and J is TRBJ2-5; D might be TRBD2 (6 bases). The CDR3 spans 13 residues. V was clipped by 2 bases and J by 4 bases, with 7 bases between them. CDR1 KGHDR and CDR2 SFDVKD come from the germline V gene.

The chain recombines TRBV29-1 with TRBJ1-3, with D unresolved. Trimming took 0 bases from V and 0 from J, leaving 6 bases between them. There are 14 residues in the CDR3. The germline V gene encodes CDR1 SQVTM and CDR2 ANQGSEA. For the CDR3, the DNA is TGCAGCGTTGAAGACAGAAACTCTGGAAACACCATATATTTT. This sequence encodes CSVEDRNSGNTIYF.

V is TRBV5-1 and J is TRBJ2-5, with D possibly being TRBD1 (5 bases). This CDR3 has 14 residues. Germline V gene data show CDR1 as SGHRS and CDR2 as YFSETQ. The germline V and J ends were trimmed by 4 bases and 4 bases, with 14 bases remaining between them. The CDR3, as DNA: TGCGCCAGCAGCATAGGGGCAGGGATAGAGACCCAGTACTTC. It encodes CASSIGAGIETQYF.

This chain links TRBV7-2 with TRBJ2-7; 7 bases line up with TRBD2. This CDR3 is built from 15 residues. Germline V gives CDR1 SGHTA, CDR2 FQGNSA. Trimming removed 1 base from V and 1 base from J; junction bases left unmatched: 4. The CDR3 reads CASSLGPAGSYEQYF. As DNA, the CDR3 is TGTGCCAGCAGCTTAGGGCCAGCGGGGTCCTACGAGCAGTACTTC.

The chain links TRBV7-9 to TRBJ1-4; 9 nucleotides align to TRBD1. The CDR3 spans 16 residues. V dropped 4 bases and J dropped 6; count of bases not matched to a gene: 9. Germline V gives CDR1 SEHNR, CDR2 FQNEAQ (reference sequence). The CDR3 here is CASSSSGQGRYEKLFF. DNA of the CDR3: TGTGCCAGCAGCTCCTCCGGACAGGGGAGGTATGAAAAACTGTTTTTT.

The rearrangement uses TRBV10-3 and TRBJ1-3; D call uncertain. Germline V gene sequence: CDR1 ENHRY, CDR2 SYGVKD. This CDR3 comprises 15 residues. V was shortened by 3 bases and J by 3 bases, with 12 bases between the two germline ends. The CDR3 nucleotides read TGTGCCATCAGTGACCCTACCTCGGGTGGAAACACCATATATTTT. Protein sequence: CAISDPTSGGNTIYF.

This sequence joins TRBV2 and TRBJ1-2; no firm D call. Germline CDR1 is SNHLY and CDR2 is FYNNEI. CDR3 size: 11 residues. Trimming cost V 8 bases and J 0 bases, with 4 bases left between them. CDR3 region: CASAANYGYTF. CDR3 coding DNA: TGTGCCAGCGCAGCTAACTATGGCTACACCTTC.

The chain joins TRBV5-1 to TRBJ1-5; TRBD1 matches at 7 bases. Germline V gene data show CDR1 as SGHRS and CDR2 as YFSETQ. The CDR3 has 15 residues. Germline trimming cut 0 bases from V and 3 bases from J; bases unmatched to any gene: 3. Here the CDR3 reads CASSLEGQPNQPQHF. The CDR3 DNA reads TGCGCCAGCAGCTTGGAGGGACAGCCCAATCAGCCCCAGCATTTT.